Each of the 19 T cell receptor beta chains below was sequenced from the same sample in a study of early T cells in non-severe SARS-CoV-2 infection. TCRdb fed the 5' RACE reads into MiXCR, producing one record per CDR3 protein. Of 100,000 to 150,000 distinct CDR3 sequences listed, more than 13% are singletons. The specimen sequenced was whole blood. The receptors shown here come from an adult who was a healthcare worker with PCR-confirmed SARS-CoV-2 infection or an uninfected control (not recorded which).

The chain joins TRBV7-9 to TRBJ2-5; 7 positions agree with TRBD2. The CDR3 runs 16 residues. V shed 5 bases and J 3 bases; nucleotides not matched to a gene: 12. Germline loops: CDR1 SEHNR, CDR2 FQNEAQ (reference sequence). The CDR3 reads CASSPTAGAGEETQYF. In DNA, the CDR3 is TGTGCCAGCAGCCCGACCGCCGGCGCGGGGGAAGAGACCCAGTACTTC.

This chain uses TRBV5-1 with TRBJ1-6, with D maybe TRBD1 (5 bases). The CDR3 extends over 16 amino acids. V was trimmed by 4 bases and J by 9 bases, leaving 20 bases between them. CDR1 and CDR2 (germline): SGHRS, YFSETQ. Here the CDR3 reads CASSRDPEGSRSPLHF. CDR3 in DNA: TGCGCCAGCAGCCGCGATCCAGAGGGGAGCCGTTCACCCCTCCACTTT. Based on the CDR3 plus reference TRBV5-1 and TRBJ1-6, the full variable domain is KAGVTQTPRYLIKTRGQQVTLSCSPISGHRSVSWYQQTPGQGLQFLFEYFSETQRNKGNFPGRFSGRQFSNSRSEMNVSTLELGDSALYLCASSRDPEGSRSPLHFGNGTRLTVT.

The chain joins TRBV11-2 to TRBJ2-5, with a tentative D call TRBD2 (5 bases). Between the trimmed V and J ends, which lost 3 bases and 3 bases, there was a span of 14 bases. The CDR3 extends over 15 amino acids. Germline CDR1 SGHAT, CDR2 FQNNGV. Here the CDR3 DNA reads TGTGCCAGCAGCTTTACTAGTTCGGCAGAAGAGACCCAGTACTTC. Its protein is CASSFTSSAEETQYF.

CDR3 sequence (DNA): TGTGCCAGCAGCATTACGGGGAGTGCCCTTGAAGCTTTCTTT. It translates to CASSITGSALEAFF. The chain has TRBV7-2 and TRBJ1-1, with D unresolved. CDR1 is SGHTA, CDR2 FQGNSA, per germline. Trimming took off 5 bases at V and 7 bases at J, with 17 bases between the two ends. This CDR3 is built from 14 residues.

The rearrangement links TRBV14 to TRBJ2-5; unclear D gene. This CDR3 is built from 13 residues. Germline V CDR1 and CDR2: SGHDN, FVKESK. Trimming took 4 bases from V and 5 from J, leaving 11 bases between them. The CDR3 loop reads CASSPALRETQYF. The CDR3 region has the DNA TGTGCCAGCAGCCCGGCCCTAAGGGAGACCCAGTACTTC.

This clonotype was seen a few times. The rearrangement joins TRBV12-5 to TRBJ1-1; D gene ambiguous. Per the germline V gene, CDR1 is LGHNT and CDR2 is FRNRAP. The CDR3 contains 13 residues. The V and J ends lost 2 bases and 5 bases respectively, with 9 bases between them. CDR3 DNA sequence: TGTGCTAGTGGTTTGAGTAGCAGGACTGAAGCTTTCTTT. Translation: CASGLSSRTEAFF.

V is TRBV12-3 or TRBV12-4 and J is TRBJ1-1, with 9 bases aligning to TRBD1. V lost 6 bases and J lost 10; bases outside the gene matches: 6. The CDR3 consists of 12 residues. The CDR3 DNA is TGTGCCAGCAGCTTGGGACAGGGCCGAGCTTTCTTT. Encoded protein: CASSLGQGRAFF.

The gene calls are TRBV5-4 and TRBJ1-2; TRBD1 is a possible D gene (5 bases). V was clipped by 0 bases and J by 2 bases, with 11 bases between them. The CDR3 sequence is 15 residues long. Germline V gives CDR1 SGHNT, CDR2 YYREEE (reference sequence). In DNA, the CDR3 is TGTGCCAGCAGCTTGGCCGGCAGGGTAAACTATGGCTACACCTTC. Protein: CASSLAGRVNYGYTF. Together with reference TRBV5-4 and TRBJ1-2, the CDR3 gives the full variable domain: ETGVTQSPTHLIKTRGQQVTLRCSSQSGHNTVSWYQQALGQGPQFIFQYYREEENGRGNFPPRFSGLQFPNYSSELNVNALELDDSALYLCASSLAGRVNYGYTFGSGTRLTVV.

This clonotype was counted only a few times. The CDR3 region is CASSLEAGTAEAFF. The CDR3 DNA reads TGCGCCAGCAGCTTGGAGGCAGGGACTGCTGAAGCTTTCTTT. This rearrangement joins TRBV5-1 to TRBJ1-1, with D maybe TRBD1 (5 bases). This CDR3 contains 14 residues. V was cut by 0 bases and J by 6 bases, with 12 bases left in between. CDR1 SGHRS and CDR2 YFSETQ come from the germline V gene.

The chain combines TRBV20-1 with TRBJ1-1, with D maybe TRBD1 (5 bases). Per germline, CDR1 DFQATT and CDR2 SNEGSKA (reference sequence). Trimming shortened V by 3 bases and J by 0 bases, and 11 bases separated the two germline ends. This CDR3 is 14 amino acids long. This CDR3 reads CSARGGAMNTEAFF. Here the CDR3 DNA reads TGCAGTGCTAGGGGCGGGGCGATGAACACTGAAGCTTTCTTT.

This clonotype has more than one count but fewer than ten. The chain carries TRBV12-3 or TRBV12-4 and TRBJ2-3; no firm D call. V was shortened by 3 bases and J by 6 bases, with 7 bases between the two germline ends. There are 12 residues in the CDR3. The CDR3 coding sequence is TGTGCCAGCAGTTTGGACGTGGATACGCAGTATTTT. It encodes CASSLDVDTQYF.

The chain has TRBV3-1 and TRBJ2-2; unclear D gene. This CDR3 is 14 amino acids long. The V gene lost 1 base and the J gene lost 4 bases, with 7 bases spanning the gap. Looked up from germline, CDR1 is LGHDT and CDR2 is YNNKEL (reference sequence). CDR3 sequence reads: CASSQVASTGELFF. In nucleotides, the CDR3 is TGTGCCAGCAGCCAAGTCGCAAGCACCGGGGAGCTGTTTTTT. The whole variable domain, filled in from reference TRBV3-1 and TRBJ2-2, reads DTAVSQTPKYLVTQMGNDKSIKCEQNLGHDTMYWYKQDSKKFLKIMFSYNNKELIINETVPNRFSPKSPDKAHLNLHINSLELGDSAVYFCASSQVASTGELFFGEGSRLTVL.

The J gene is TRBJ2-5, the V gene TRBV7-2; TRBD2 agrees at 9 bases. This CDR3 is 17 amino acids long. Germline CDR1 SGHTA, CDR2 FQGNSA. The V and J ends lost 5 bases and 2 bases, in that order; junction bases with no gene match: 12. The CDR3 sequence is CASSRPRSGGSQETQYF. The DNA for the CDR3 is TGTGCCAGCAGCCGCCCGAGGAGCGGGGGGTCACAAGAGACCCAGTACTTC.

This clonotype was observed a handful of times. The chain links TRBV3-1 to TRBJ2-1; TRBD2 matches at 10 bases. This CDR3 comprises 18 residues. Germline values: CDR1 LGHDT, CDR2 YNNKEL (reference sequence). Germline trimming cut 3 bases from V and 4 bases from J; bases unmatched to any gene: 12. Written as DNA, the CDR3 is TGTGCCAGCAGCCACAGCTTCTCAGCGGGGGGGCGGTACAATGAGCAGTTCTTC. This translates into CASSHSFSAGGRYNEQFF.

This clonotype was observed at least ten times. This chain joins TRBV20-1 and TRBJ2-7, with D perhaps matching TRBD2 (6 bases). Germline CDR1 is DFQATT and CDR2 is SNEGSKA (reference sequence). V shed 4 bases and J shed 1 base, with 11 bases lying between them. The CDR3 consists of 13 residues. CDR3 nucleotides: TGCAGTGCTAAGACTGGGGGGTCCTACGAGCAGTACTTC. Its translation: CSAKTGGSYEQYF.

The genes are TRBV11-1 and TRBJ2-7; a weak D match, TRBD2 (5 bases). CDR1 is SGHAT and CDR2 is FQDESV in the germline V gene (reference sequence). Trimming shortened V by 5 bases and J by 4 bases, and 18 bases separated the two germline ends. The CDR3 extends over 15 amino acids. CDR3 loop: CASSPRPGIAYEQYF. Written as DNA, the CDR3 is TGTGCCAGCAGCCCGCGGCCGGGGATTGCTTACGAGCAGTACTTC. Together with reference TRBV11-1 and TRBJ2-7, the CDR3 gives the full variable domain: EAEVAQSPRYKITEKSQAVAFWCDPISGHATLYWYRQILGQGPELLVQFQDESVVDDSQLPKDRFSAERLKGVDSTLKIQPAELGDSAMYLCASSPRPGIAYEQYFGPGTRLTVT.

The CDR3 region has the DNA TGTGCCAGCAGGTGGACAGGGCAAACCGGGGAGCTGTTTTTT. Translation: CASRWTGQTGELFF. V and J are TRBV3-1 and TRBJ2-2, with TRBD1 matching 8 bases. The CDR3 runs to 14 residues. Germline V CDR1 and CDR2: LGHDT, YNNKEL (reference sequence). The V gene end was trimmed by 6 bases and the J gene end by 5 bases; junction bases not matched to a gene: 5.

This clonotype has more than one count but fewer than ten. The chain carries TRBV20-1 and TRBJ2-5; D is unresolved. There are 11 residues in the CDR3. Germline V gene sequence: CDR1 DFQATT, CDR2 SNEGSKA (reference sequence). Trimming stripped 3 bases from V and 5 bases from J, with 7 bases between. The CDR3 loop is CSARATETQYF. CDR3 DNA sequence: TGCAGTGCTAGGGCAACGGAGACCCAGTACTTC.

This clonotype was seen only a few times. The chain links TRBV7-2 to TRBJ2-3; no definite D call. CDR1 is SGHTA and CDR2 is FQGNSA in the germline V gene. CDR3 length: 15 amino acids. The V end lost 3 bases, the J end lost 2 bases, and 12 bases lay between the germline ends. The CDR3 DNA reads TGTGCCAGCAGCTTGACTTCCTTTTACACAGATACGCAGTATTTT. Translated: CASSLTSFYTDTQYF.